The 2 T cell receptor beta chains below come from one sample, sequenced in a study of tumor and adjacent non-tumor tissue in lung cancer. A modified ARM-PCR protocol with three rounds of nested PCR amplified TCRbeta. TCRdb fed the multiplex PCR reads into MiXCR, producing one record per CDR3 protein. The table lists over 130,000 distinct CDR3 sequences, approximately 66% of them singletons. No cell sorting was done before RNA was extracted from the tissue. The sample taken for sequencing was lung tumor tissue. These receptors were collected from a man in his sixties with small cell lung cancer.

The V gene is TRBV28, the J gene TRBJ2-7; 7 bases map to TRBD2. The germline gives CDR1 MDHEN, CDR2 SYDVKM. The CDR3 has 14 amino acids. V was pared by 7 bases and J by 4 bases, with 10 bases of the junction left unmatched. As DNA, the CDR3 is TGTGCCAGCACCCAAGGGACGGGAGGATACGAGCAGTACTTC. The encoded protein is CASTQGTGGYEQYF. Variable domain in full (rest from reference TRBV28 and TRBJ2-7): DVKVTQSSRYLVKRTGEKVFLECVQDMDHENMFWYRQDPGLGLRLIYFSYDVKMKEKGDIPEGYSVSREKKERFSLILESASTNQTSMYLCASTQGTGGYEQYFGPGTRLTVT.

This clonotype was recorded at least ten times. The chain employs TRBV20-1 and TRBJ2-5; 7 bases are shared with TRBD1. This CDR3 spans 15 amino acids. V lost 3 bases, J lost 4 bases, and 11 bases stayed unmatched. Germline loops: CDR1 DFQATT, CDR2 SNEGSKA (reference sequence). The CDR3 reads CSARASQGSGETQYF. For the CDR3, the DNA is TGCAGTGCTAGGGCCTCACAGGGGTCGGGAGAGACCCAGTACTTC.